These T cell receptor beta chains were read from a single sample in a study of blood T cell repertoires in COVID-19. The table came from immunoSEQ multiplex PCR; TCRdb's copy has only in-frame clones and leaves some out. The sample shows 360,000 or so clones, more than 85% of them seen only once. The sequenced material came from PBMCs or T cells enriched from blood (not recorded which). The receptor source for this set is a woman in her twenties or thirties who had recovered from COVID-19. The CDR3 runs from the conserved cysteine through the conserved F or W. The order of the fields is CDR3 protein, CDR3 DNA, J gene, D gene, clone size, V gene. A D gene is named only where the DNA matches it firmly. Expanded clones get a size class; other rows say once, few or many, or leave the size out.

CDR3 protein: CASSLGTGYEQYF
CDR3 DNA: TGTGCCAGCAGCTTAGGGACAGGCTACGAGCAGTACTTC
J gene: TRBJ2-7
D gene: TRBD1
clone size: -
V gene: TRBV7-8

CDR3 protein: CASSPTGIVEKLFF
CDR3 DNA: TGTGCCAGCAGCCCAACAGGGATAGTTGAAAAACTGTTTTTT
J gene: TRBJ1-4
D gene: -
clone size: -
V gene: TRBV6-5

CDR3 protein: CSASDSMYTGELFF
CDR3 DNA: TGCAGCGCCTCCGACTCAATGTACACCGGGGAGCTGTTTTTT
J gene: TRBJ2-2
D gene: -
clone size: -
V gene: TRBV29-1

CDR3 protein: CASRLAGNNEQFF
CDR3 DNA: TGTGCCTCCCGACTAGCGGGAAACAATGAGCAGTTCTTC
J gene: TRBJ2-1
D gene: TRBD2
clone size: few
V gene: TRBV19

CDR3 protein: CASSPQETYGYTF
CDR3 DNA: TGTGCCAGCAGTCCACAGGAGACCTATGGCTACACCTTC
J gene: TRBJ1-2
D gene: -
clone size: -
V gene: TRBV2

CDR3 protein: CASSFSGSSGANVLTF
CDR3 DNA: TGTGCCAGCAGCTTCTCCGGGAGCTCTGGGGCCAACGTCCTGACTTTC
J gene: TRBJ2-6
D gene: -
clone size: -
V gene: TRBV7-9

CDR3 protein: CASSEEGWAGELFF
CDR3 DNA: TGTGCCAGCAGCGAGGAGGGGTGGGCCGGGGAGCTGTTTTTT
J gene: TRBJ2-2
D gene: -
clone size: few
V gene: TRBV9

CDR3 protein: CASSRMGQGVSSPLHF
CDR3 DNA: TGTGCCAGCAGCCGCATGGGACAGGGAGTTAGTTCACCCCTCCACTTT
J gene: TRBJ1-6
D gene: TRBD1
clone size: once
V gene: TRBV4-2

CDR3 protein: CASSLSPQGSTNEKLFF
CDR3 DNA: TGTGCCAGCAGTCTATCCCCCCAGGGGAGTACTAATGAAAAACTGTTTTTT
J gene: TRBJ1-4
D gene: -
clone size: -
V gene: TRBV27

CDR3 protein: CASSFLGTSTLF
CDR3 DNA: TGTGCCAGCAGTTTCTTGGGGACATCGACTCTCTTC
J gene: TRBJ2-7
D gene: -
clone size: few
V gene: TRBV12-3/TRBV12-4

CDR3 protein: CASSLDGARNTEAFF
CDR3 DNA: TGTGCCAGCAGCTTAGATGGGGCTAGGAACACTGAAGCTTTCTTT
J gene: TRBJ1-1
D gene: -
clone size: -
V gene: TRBV7-9

CDR3 protein: CASGRDRGSYEQYF
CDR3 DNA: TGTGCAAGTGGCCGGGACAGGGGCTCCTACGAGCAGTACTTC
J gene: TRBJ2-7
D gene: -
clone size: -
V gene: TRBV12-2

CDR3 protein: CASRGGNTEAFF
CDR3 DNA: TGTGCCAGCAGAGGGGGGAACACTGAAGCTTTCTTT
J gene: TRBJ1-1
D gene: -
clone size: once
V gene: TRBV7-9

CDR3 protein: CSASDRGAGGYTF
CDR3 DNA: TGCAGTGCTAGTGATCGGGGGGCAGGTGGCTACACCTTC
J gene: TRBJ1-2
D gene: -
clone size: -
V gene: TRBV20-1

CDR3 protein: CASSLEGGAETQYF
CDR3 DNA: TGCGCCAGCAGCTTGGAGGGGGGGGCGGAGACCCAGTACTTC
J gene: TRBJ2-5
D gene: -
clone size: once
V gene: TRBV5-1

CDR3 protein: CASSLRGYGYTF
CDR3 DNA: TGTGCCAGTAGTCTCAGGGGGTATGGCTACACCTTC
J gene: TRBJ1-2
D gene: TRBD1
clone size: -
V gene: TRBV19

CDR3 protein: CAISDLNSSGNTIYF
CDR3 DNA: TGTGCCATCAGTGATTTAAACAGCTCTGGAAACACCATATATTTT
J gene: TRBJ1-3
D gene: -
clone size: -
V gene: TRBV10-3

CDR3 protein: CASSYLEGRDYYGYTF
CDR3 DNA: TGTGCCAGCAGTTACCTTGAGGGCAGGGACTACTATGGCTACACCTTC
J gene: TRBJ1-2
D gene: -
clone size: few
V gene: TRBV6-5

CDR3 protein: CASSPRPLDRLRTQYF
CDR3 DNA: TGTGCCAGCAGCCCAAGGCCCCTGGACAGACTCCGGACCCAGTATTTT
J gene: TRBJ2-3
D gene: -
clone size: -
V gene: TRBV3-1/TRBV3-2

CDR3 protein: CASSGQGVNTGELFF
CDR3 DNA: TGTGCCAGCAGTGGACAGGGGGTGAACACCGGGGAGCTGTTTTTT
J gene: TRBJ2-2
D gene: TRBD1
clone size: -
V gene: TRBV2

CDR3 protein: CASSLDGNTGELFF
CDR3 DNA: TGTGCTAGCAGCTTAGACGGGAACACCGGGGAGCTGTTTTTT
J gene: TRBJ2-2
D gene: -
clone size: -
V gene: TRBV7-7

CDR3 protein: CASSVDVLAGGLNTGELFF
CDR3 DNA: TGTGCCAGCAGCGTAGACGTGCTAGCGGGAGGCTTAAACACCGGGGAGCTGTTTTTT
J gene: TRBJ2-2
D gene: TRBD2
clone size: -
V gene: TRBV9

CDR3 protein: CASIGWTGDRETQYF
CDR3 DNA: TGTGCCAGCATCGGATGGACAGGGGATCGAGAGACCCAGTACTTC
J gene: TRBJ2-5
D gene: TRBD1
clone size: -
V gene: TRBV2

CDR3 protein: CASSLYRVPYEQYF
CDR3 DNA: TGTGCCAGCAGCTTATACAGGGTCCCCTACGAGCAGTACTTC
J gene: TRBJ2-7
D gene: -
clone size: -
V gene: TRBV7-2

CDR3 protein: CASSPTGADGYTF
CDR3 DNA: TGTGCCAGCAGTCCGACAGGGGCGGATGGCTACACCTTC
J gene: TRBJ1-2
D gene: TRBD1
clone size: -
V gene: TRBV7-8

CDR3 protein: CASSPEQGNQPQHF
CDR3 DNA: TGTGCCAGCTCACCAGAGCAGGGCAATCAGCCCCAGCATTTT
J gene: TRBJ1-5
D gene: -
clone size: -
V gene: TRBV10-3

CDR3 protein: CASSGGLAGGPGTGELFF
CDR3 DNA: TGCGCCAGCAGCGGGGGACTAGCGGGAGGGCCGGGCACCGGGGAGCTGTTTTTT
J gene: TRBJ2-2
D gene: TRBD2
clone size: -
V gene: TRBV5-1

CDR3 protein: CASSLQGISNQPQHF
CDR3 DNA: TGTGCCAGCAGTCTTCAGGGGATTAGCAATCAGCCCCAGCATTTT
J gene: TRBJ1-5
D gene: -
clone size: -
V gene: TRBV28

CDR3 protein: CASSFAGTSGGLPDYEQYF
CDR3 DNA: TGTGCCAGCAGTTTCGCCGGGACTAGCGGGGGCCTACCTGACTACGAGCAGTACTTC
J gene: TRBJ2-7
D gene: TRBD2
clone size: -
V gene: TRBV6-2/TRBV6-3

CDR3 protein: CASSAGTLSYEQYF
CDR3 DNA: TGTGCCAGCAGCGCCGGGACACTATCCTACGAGCAGTACTTC
J gene: TRBJ2-7
D gene: -
clone size: -
V gene: TRBV9

CDR3 protein: CASQVQENSPLHF
CDR3 DNA: TGTGCCAGCCAGGTACAGGAAAATTCACCCCTCCACTTT
J gene: TRBJ1-6
D gene: -
clone size: -
V gene: TRBV9